The rows below give T cell receptor beta chains drawn from one sample of a study of T cell responses to AZD1222 COVID-19 vaccine. This table comes from immunoSEQ multiplex PCR, and its TCRdb copy is limited to in-frame clones, with some not included. The sample yields 100,000 to 150,000 clones, 89% seen once. The sample consisted of peripheral blood, taken on day 0 of AZD1222 vaccination. The receptors were sampled from an adult in good health. Both conserved end residues are part of each CDR3. D genes are given only for firm matches. Clone size appears in some rows only: once, few, many, or a class for an expanded clone.

clone size	J gene	V gene	D gene	CDR3 protein	CDR3 DNA
-	TRBJ2-7	TRBV27	-	CASSLSSFGMVGVEQYF	TGTGCCAGCAGTTTATCGTCGTTTGGGATGGTAGGAGTCGAGCAGTACTTC
-	TRBJ1-1	TRBV12-5	-	CASGLAGLTEAFF	TGTGCTAGTGGTTTGGCAGGTCTTACTGAAGCTTTCTTT
few	TRBJ1-1	TRBV9	-	CASSVGDRSEAFF	TGTGCCAGCAGCGTTGGGGATCGCTCTGAAGCTTTCTTT
-	TRBJ1-2	TRBV28	TRBD1	CASSGARGLRYGYTF	TGTGCCAGCAGTGGCGCCAGGGGGCTGAGGTATGGCTACACCTTC
-	TRBJ2-2	TRBV9	-	CASSVSTGELFF	TGTGCCAGCAGCGTCAGCACCGGGGAGCTGTTTTTT
-	TRBJ2-7	TRBV7-2	-	CASSLTGGYEQYF	TGTGCCAGCAGCTTAACCGGGGGCTACGAGCAGTACTTC
-	TRBJ2-7	TRBV6-5	-	CASSYGGPSYEQYF	TGTGCCAGCAGTTACGGGGGACCCTCCTACGAGCAGTACTTC
once	TRBJ1-4	TRBV11-3	-	CASSQDRSEKLFF	TGTGCCAGCAGTCAAGACAGGTCTGAAAAACTGTTTTTT
-	TRBJ1-3	TRBV27	TRBD1	CASSPGEGQLGNTIYF	TGTGCCAGCAGTCCAGGGGAGGGACAGCTAGGAAACACCATATATTTT
-	TRBJ2-1	TRBV19	TRBD2	CASGAGGWNEQFF	TGTGCCAGTGGCGCGGGAGGTTGGAATGAGCAGTTCTTC
-	TRBJ1-1	TRBV13	-	CASSLGVSVITEAFF	TGTGCCAGCAGCTTAGGTGTCTCGGTGATCACTGAAGCTTTCTTT
-	TRBJ1-6	TRBV4-2	-	CASSPHVLQNRLEYSPLHF	TGTGCCAGCAGCCCACACGTCCTACAGAATAGACTGGAGTATTCACCCCTCCACTTT
once	TRBJ2-3	TRBV7-2	TRBD1	CASSLAGTGVTDTQYF	TGTGCCAGCAGCTTAGCCGGGACAGGGGTTACAGATACGCAGTATTTT
-	TRBJ2-5	TRBV2	TRBD2	CASSVERAGEETQYF	TGTGCCAGCAGTGTTGAACGAGCGGGAGAAGAGACCCAGTACTTC
once	TRBJ2-2	TRBV30	-	CAWGSKGGGELFF	TGTGCCTGGGGTTCAAAGGGGGGCGGGGAGCTGTTTTTT
-	TRBJ2-1	TRBV5-1	TRBD1	CASRGTGYNEQFF	TGCGCCAGCAGGGGGACAGGGTACAATGAGCAGTTCTTC
-	TRBJ2-7	TRBV5-1	TRBD1	CASSLGTGYEQYF	TGCGCCAGCAGCTTGGGGACAGGCTACGAGCAGTACTTC
-	TRBJ1-2	TRBV4-1	-	CASSRDRIYGYTF	TGCGCCAGCAGCCGAGACAGGATCTACGGCTACACCTTC
-	TRBJ1-4	TRBV2	TRBD1	CASSRDDRVTNEKLFF	TGTGCCAGCAGCCGAGACGACAGGGTTACTAATGAAAAACTGTTTTTT
-	TRBJ2-3	TRBV19	TRBD2	CASSRPSGRANRNTDTQYF	TGTGCCAGTAGTCGACCTAGCGGGAGGGCGAACCGAAACACAGATACGCAGTATTTT
-	TRBJ1-3	TRBV5-1	-	CASSLGASLSGNTIYF	TGCGCCAGCAGCTTGGGGGCAAGCCTCTCTGGAAACACCATATATTTT
-	TRBJ2-1	TRBV5-8	TRBD1	CASSRRTGSRNEQFF	TGTGCCAGCAGCCGAAGGACAGGTTCGAGGAATGAGCAGTTCTTC
-	TRBJ1-2	TRBV4-3	-	CASSQGAGYGYTF	TGCGCCAGCAGCCAAGGGGCAGGGTATGGCTACACCTTC
-	TRBJ2-2	TRBV6-5	-	CASRTNTGELFF	TGTGCCAGCCGGACGAACACCGGGGAGCTGTTTTTT
-	TRBJ2-5	TRBV24-1	-	CATSDRGLPERGRETQYF	TGTGCCACCAGTGACAGGGGACTACCAGAGAGAGGGCGAGAGACCCAGTACTTC
-	TRBJ2-7	TRBV28	TRBD2	CASSFPGTSEQYF	TGTGCCAGCAGTTTCCCTGGGACTAGCGAGCAGTACTTC
-	TRBJ1-4	TRBV6-2/TRBV6-3	TRBD1	CASSPGQRPEKLFF	TGTGCCAGCAGTCCGGGACAGCGGCCTGAAAAACTGTTTTTT
-	TRBJ2-5	TRBV6-2/TRBV6-3	TRBD1	CASSSWDRAEQETQYF	TGTGCCAGCAGCTCCTGGGACAGGGCCGAACAAGAGACCCAGTACTTC
-	TRBJ1-1	TRBV12-3/TRBV12-4	-	CASSSDGGREAFF	TGTGCCAGCAGTTCAGACGGGGGTAGGGAAGCTTTCTTT
-	TRBJ1-1	TRBV19	-	CASSFRATTEAFF	TGTGCCAGTAGCTTCCGGGCCACCACTGAAGCTTTCTTT
-	TRBJ2-7	TRBV19	-	CASSSRRTSYEQYF	TGTGCCAGTAGTTCTCGACGGACCTCCTACGAGCAGTACTTC
-	TRBJ1-5	TRBV28	-	CASSLTGSNQPQHF	TGTGCCAGCAGTTTAACAGGGAGCAATCAGCCCCAGCATTTT
-	TRBJ2-1	TRBV6-5	-	CASSRISWVANEQFF	TGTGCCAGCAGCCGTATTAGCTGGGTTGCTAATGAGCAGTTCTTC
-	TRBJ1-3	TRBV18	-	CASSPTGPFSGNTIYF	TGTGCCAGCTCACCTACGGGGCCCTTCTCTGGAAACACCATATATTTT
-	TRBJ2-5	TRBV11-3	TRBD1	CASSLRQGLAETQYF	TGTGCCAGCAGCTTGCGACAGGGTCTGGCTGAGACCCAGTACTTC
-	TRBJ2-3	TRBV13	-	CASSRAGPDTQYF	TGTGCCAGCAGCCGTGCAGGCCCAGATACGCAGTATTTT
-	TRBJ2-7	TRBV3-1/TRBV3-2	-	CASSTVSYEQYF	TGTGCCAGTTCGACTGTTTCCTACGAGCAGTACTTC
once	TRBJ2-7	TRBV5-6	-	CASSLGGEQYF	TGTGCCAGCAGTTTGGGAGGCGAGCAGTACTTC
-	TRBJ2-3	TRBV11-3	TRBD2	CASSPGTSGSQDTQYF	TGTGCCAGCAGCCCTGGGACTAGCGGGAGTCAAGATACGCAGTATTTT
-	TRBJ1-2	TRBV4-1	-	CASSQDFVQPPRNGYTF	TGCGCCAGCAGCCAAGATTTCGTACAGCCTCCTCGTAATGGCTACACCTTC
-	TRBJ2-7	TRBV7-9	TRBD2	CASSLAWGQGTSGYEQYF	TGTGCCAGCAGCTTAGCGTGGGGGCAGGGGACTAGCGGCTACGAGCAGTACTTC
-	TRBJ1-4	TRBV6-5	-	CASSYWTKGEKLFF	TGTGCCAGCAGTTACTGGACAAAGGGAGAAAAACTGTTTTTT
-	TRBJ2-7	TRBV5-6	-	CASSLEGTSLEQYF	TGTGCCAGCAGCTTGGAAGGGACAAGCTTGGAGCAGTACTTC
-	TRBJ2-7	TRBV3-1/TRBV3-2	-	CASSRQNYEQYF	TGTGCCAGCAGCCGGCAGAACTACGAGCAGTACTTC
-	TRBJ1-5	TRBV4-1	-	CASSQDAWGNQPQHF	TGCGCCAGCAGCCAAGACGCCTGGGGCAATCAGCCCCAGCATTTT
-	TRBJ2-7	TRBV5-1	-	CASSLSVGTGAYEQYF	TGCGCCAGCAGCTTGTCAGTGGGGACTGGGGCCTACGAGCAGTACTTC
once	TRBJ1-4	TRBV28	-	CASRFPGGQGNEKLFF	TGTGCCAGCAGATTCCCCGGGGGCCAGGGTAACGAAAAACTGTTTTTT
-	TRBJ1-1	TRBV7-8	-	CASSPAVLNTEAFF	TGTGCCAGCAGCCCGGCCGTTTTGAACACTGAAGCTTTCTTT
-	TRBJ2-7	TRBV6-5	-	CASSYRTYEQYF	TGTGCCAGCAGTTACCGTACCTACGAGCAGTACTTC
-	TRBJ1-1	TRBV6-1	-	CASSVTRGTLLLGEAFF	TGTGCCAGCAGTGTTACTCGGGGAACTTTATTGCTCGGTGAAGCTTTCTTT
-	TRBJ1-2	TRBV19	-	CASSPGRDTLSNYGYTF	TGTGCCAGTTCCCCCGGCAGGGACACATTGTCTAACTATGGCTACACCTTC
-	TRBJ2-1	TRBV27	TRBD2	CASSLSGYPYNEQFF	TGTGCCAGCAGTCTTAGCGGGTACCCCTACAATGAGCAGTTCTTC
-	TRBJ2-7	TRBV7-2	TRBD1	CASSPTGYEQYF	TGTGCCAGCAGCCCGACAGGGTACGAGCAGTACTTC
-	TRBJ1-1	TRBV19	-	CASSMGVGNTEAFF	TGTGCCAGTAGTATGGGGGTGGGGAACACTGAAGCTTTCTTT
once	TRBJ1-1	TRBV9	TRBD1	CASSVGGTGRRNTEAFF	TGTGCCAGCAGCGTAGGTGGGACAGGGCGGAGGAACACTGAAGCTTTCTTT